The next 9 T cell receptor beta chains were all read from a single sample in a study of graft-versus-host responses after intestinal transplantation. Clones were sequenced by immunoSEQ multiplex PCR, and TCRdb holds only the in-frame ones, with some missing. Of just under 55,000 clones detected, 91% appear once; the ten largest clones hold about 6%. Sequences were derived from PBMCs, sampled roughly 660 days after intestinal transplant. These TCRs come from a human patient who received an intestinal transplant, so some T cells may come from the graft donor.

The gene calls are TRBV9 and TRBJ2-5; tentative D call: TRBD2 (7 bases). Germline-derived CDR1 and CDR2 are SGDLS and YYNGEE. V shed 4 bases and J shed 11 bases, with 21 bases lying between them. CDR3 length: 14 residues. The CDR3 DNA follows: TGTGCCAGCAGCCCCCAAGGGGGAGGGTATGAGCAGTACTTC. This gives the protein CASSPQGGGYEQYF.

The chain links TRBV27 to TRBJ2-3; D uncertain. CDR3 length: 13 amino acids. V was trimmed by 2 bases and J by 6 bases, leaving 9 bases between them. From germline, CDR1 is MNHEY and CDR2 SMNVEV (reference sequence). In DNA, the CDR3 is TGTGCCAGCAGTTTAAAGGGAACCGATACGCAGTATTTT. Residues: CASSLKGTDTQYF.

The V gene is TRBV2, the J gene TRBJ2-7; D remains unclear. CDR1 and CDR2 (germline): SNHLY, FYNNEI. V lost 2 bases to trimming and J lost 2 bases, with 13 bases between them. The CDR3 is 15 residues long. CDR3 in amino acids: CASSETGVKTYEQYF. The CDR3 DNA reads as TGTGCCAGCAGTGAAACTGGGGTCAAAACCTACGAGCAGTACTTC.

Here the CDR3 reads CASSEVTGGETQYF. In nucleotides, the CDR3 is TGTGCCAGCAGTGAAGTGACAGGGGGGGAGACCCAGTACTTC. V gene TRBV2 combines with J gene TRBJ2-5, with 9 bases aligning to TRBD1. This CDR3 contains 14 residues. Germline-derived CDR1 and CDR2 are SNHLY and FYNNEI. The V segment lost 1 base and the J segment 5 bases; nucleotides outside the gene matches: 2.

V gene TRBV9 combines with J gene TRBJ2-1; 7 bases match TRBD2. V was clipped by 4 bases and J by 4 bases; unmatched bases: 11. Germline V lookup: CDR1 SGDLS, CDR2 YYNGEE. The CDR3 runs to 16 residues. This chain's CDR3 is CASSPSLGGWYNEQFF. The DNA of the CDR3 is TGTGCCAGCAGCCCCTCTCTCGGGGGGTGGTACAATGAGCAGTTCTTC.

The gene calls are TRBV13 and TRBJ1-3, with no clear D. This CDR3 is built from 15 residues. Looked up from germline, CDR1 is PRHDT and CDR2 is FYEKMQ (reference sequence). Trimming left V 0 bases short and J 0 bases short, with 6 bases between. CDR3 in amino acids: CASSLGRVSGNTIYF. CDR3 DNA: TGTGCCAGCAGCTTAGGCCGCGTCTCTGGAAACACCATATATTTT. Combining the CDR3 with reference TRBV13 and TRBJ1-3 gives the whole variable domain AAGVIQSPRHLIKEKRETATLKCYPIPRHDTVYWYQQGPGQDPQFLISFYEKMQSDKGSIPDRFSAQQFSDYHSELNMSSLELGDSALYFCASSLGRVSGNTIYFGEGSWLTVV.

This chain links TRBV11-2 with TRBJ2-2, with D possibly being TRBD1 (5 bases). This CDR3 is built from 15 residues. Germline lookup yields CDR1 SGHAT and CDR2 FQNNGV. The V and J ends lost 3 bases and 5 bases respectively, with 13 bases between them. CDR3 DNA sequence: TGTGCCAGCAGCTTTCAGGGCTCCATTACCGGGGAGCTGTTTTTT. Protein: CASSFQGSITGELFF. The full variable domain, rest sourced from reference TRBV11-2 and TRBJ2-2, is EAGVAQSPRYKIIEKRQSVAFWCNPISGHATLYWYQQILGQGPKLLIQFQNNGVVDDSQLPKDRFSAERLKGVDSTLKIQPAKLEDSAVYLCASSFQGSITGELFFGEGSRLTVL.

The V and J genes are TRBV7-7 and TRBJ2-5; 7 nucleotides align to TRBD2. The trim removed 5 bases at V and 2 bases at J, leaving 5 bases unmatched. The CDR3 is 14 residues long. CDR1 and CDR2 (germline): SSHAT, FNYEAQ (reference sequence). CDR3 amino acids: CASSRMGGQETQYF. The CDR3 DNA reads as TGTGCCAGCAGCCGGATGGGGGGGCAAGAGACCCAGTACTTC. Full variable domain (rest looked up from reference TRBV7-7 and TRBJ2-5): GAGVSQSPRYKVTKRGQDVTLRCDPISSHATLYWYQQALGQGPEFLTYFNYEAQPDKSGLPSDRFSAERPEGSISTLTIQRTEQRDSAMYRCASSRMGGQETQYFGPGTRLLVL.

The chain combines TRBV5-8 with TRBJ2-7; 12 bases map to TRBD2. The CDR3 has 18 amino acids. The germline V gene has CDR1 SGHTS and CDR2 YDEGEE. Trimming took 0 bases from V and 3 from J; bases not matched to a gene: 10. This CDR3 reads CASSLGLAGGPLSYEQYF. The DNA for the CDR3 is TGTGCCAGCAGCTTGGGGCTAGCGGGGGGGCCGTTGAGCTACGAGCAGTACTTC.